This T cell receptor (beta chain) appears in the sequencing data of a study of identical twins listed by TCRdb under 2016. Study-level background: To test whether fetal clonotypes persist, the study used deep sequencing on TCR alpha and beta repertoires from monozygotic twins, unrelated adults of various ages, and cord blood. Replicate twin experiments were performed at different times using different library preparation protocols to rule out contamination.

V lost 5 bases and J lost 3 bases, and the count of bases not matched to a germline gene is 3. CDR1 and CDR2, looked up from the germline V gene (reference sequence), are MNHEY and SMNVEV. Inclusive of the bounding cysteine and phenylalanine, the CDR3 is 14 residues long. Of all the DNA, just the CDR3 is kept, 42 bases in frame from base 1. Study-wide findings and limitations: Out-of-frame TCR alpha sharing in monozygotic twins was systematically underestimated by recombination models, whereas sharing between unrelated individuals was in agreement with the recombination models. Out-of-frame TCR alpha sequences shared between twins showed an excess of low generation-probability sequences compared with coincidental sharing between unrelated individuals. Abundant cord blood beta clonotypes carried fewer insertions; young adult naive repertoires showed a weaker similar trend, while memory repertoires showed none. Invariant T cells such as MAIT and iNKT could partly confound zero-insertion analyses, although diverse VJ usage argued against such confounding for most clonotypes. A weaker excess of twin sharing was found in beta out-of-frame sequences because the signal-to-noise ratio was lowered by fewer shared sequences. Because the same donors could not be followed over many years, the conclusions relied on cross-sectional statistical analysis.

Every donor in the study was a healthy Caucasian. Miltenyi CD45RO+ enrichment and human naive T-cell isolation kits were used to isolate memory (CD45RO+) and naive T cells from PBMC. Preparation of the library involved 5' RACE. The instrument was an Illumina HiSeq 2000. Template switching introduced a universal primer binding site; the final cDNA contained a unique molecular identifier, enabling accurate counting of TCR cDNA molecules. Specific primers in the conserved constant-segment region were used to synthesize first-strand cDNA for the TCR alpha and beta chains. To control for contamination, every cDNA library carried two barcodes: a SMART-Mk sample barcode plus Illumina barcodes. Two successive PCR steps introduced TruSeq adapter sequences along with Illumina sample barcodes. The Illumina HiSeq platform was used with custom primers to sequence TCR alpha and beta cDNA libraries. The study's own analysis went as follows. MiGEC processed the raw reads to extract unique molecular identifiers, while MiXCR was used to determine the CDR3 positions. Recombination models were inferred per individual with the repgenHMM and IGoR tools using an EM algorithm. Shared clonotype analysis was performed with the tcR package in R, normalizing sharing by the product of cloneset sizes. Out-of-frame nonproductive sequences were analyzed to study raw recombination free of thymic and clonal selection effects. TCRdb reprocessed the public reads (quality trimming at Q25 with fastp, clone calling with MiXCR) and kept in-frame beta chains. Rows matching on CDR3 protein sequence are summarized as one entry with the most common DNA and genes. For this entry, the V and J calls and clone size follow TCRdb and not the study's own pipeline. Within this sample are about 200,000 distinct CDR3 sequences, with about 10% of them counted one time only. Together, the top ten hold 9% to 10% of the sample.

This clonotype was counted at least ten times. The antigen it recognizes is unknown. No base quality information exists; no much larger clone differs at one position. This TCR was recovered from a man aged 50 to 60 in good health. The sequenced sample was memory T cells sorted from blood. Taken with the paper, the label for cell subset or site translates to: CD45RO+ enriched T cells. The rearrangement combines TRBV27 with TRBJ2-1; 8 bases in the junction line up with TRBD2. The CDR3 sequence is CASSLGTSYNEQFF. The base sequence is TGTGCCAGCAGTCTCGGGACTAGCTACAATGAGCAGTTCTTC.